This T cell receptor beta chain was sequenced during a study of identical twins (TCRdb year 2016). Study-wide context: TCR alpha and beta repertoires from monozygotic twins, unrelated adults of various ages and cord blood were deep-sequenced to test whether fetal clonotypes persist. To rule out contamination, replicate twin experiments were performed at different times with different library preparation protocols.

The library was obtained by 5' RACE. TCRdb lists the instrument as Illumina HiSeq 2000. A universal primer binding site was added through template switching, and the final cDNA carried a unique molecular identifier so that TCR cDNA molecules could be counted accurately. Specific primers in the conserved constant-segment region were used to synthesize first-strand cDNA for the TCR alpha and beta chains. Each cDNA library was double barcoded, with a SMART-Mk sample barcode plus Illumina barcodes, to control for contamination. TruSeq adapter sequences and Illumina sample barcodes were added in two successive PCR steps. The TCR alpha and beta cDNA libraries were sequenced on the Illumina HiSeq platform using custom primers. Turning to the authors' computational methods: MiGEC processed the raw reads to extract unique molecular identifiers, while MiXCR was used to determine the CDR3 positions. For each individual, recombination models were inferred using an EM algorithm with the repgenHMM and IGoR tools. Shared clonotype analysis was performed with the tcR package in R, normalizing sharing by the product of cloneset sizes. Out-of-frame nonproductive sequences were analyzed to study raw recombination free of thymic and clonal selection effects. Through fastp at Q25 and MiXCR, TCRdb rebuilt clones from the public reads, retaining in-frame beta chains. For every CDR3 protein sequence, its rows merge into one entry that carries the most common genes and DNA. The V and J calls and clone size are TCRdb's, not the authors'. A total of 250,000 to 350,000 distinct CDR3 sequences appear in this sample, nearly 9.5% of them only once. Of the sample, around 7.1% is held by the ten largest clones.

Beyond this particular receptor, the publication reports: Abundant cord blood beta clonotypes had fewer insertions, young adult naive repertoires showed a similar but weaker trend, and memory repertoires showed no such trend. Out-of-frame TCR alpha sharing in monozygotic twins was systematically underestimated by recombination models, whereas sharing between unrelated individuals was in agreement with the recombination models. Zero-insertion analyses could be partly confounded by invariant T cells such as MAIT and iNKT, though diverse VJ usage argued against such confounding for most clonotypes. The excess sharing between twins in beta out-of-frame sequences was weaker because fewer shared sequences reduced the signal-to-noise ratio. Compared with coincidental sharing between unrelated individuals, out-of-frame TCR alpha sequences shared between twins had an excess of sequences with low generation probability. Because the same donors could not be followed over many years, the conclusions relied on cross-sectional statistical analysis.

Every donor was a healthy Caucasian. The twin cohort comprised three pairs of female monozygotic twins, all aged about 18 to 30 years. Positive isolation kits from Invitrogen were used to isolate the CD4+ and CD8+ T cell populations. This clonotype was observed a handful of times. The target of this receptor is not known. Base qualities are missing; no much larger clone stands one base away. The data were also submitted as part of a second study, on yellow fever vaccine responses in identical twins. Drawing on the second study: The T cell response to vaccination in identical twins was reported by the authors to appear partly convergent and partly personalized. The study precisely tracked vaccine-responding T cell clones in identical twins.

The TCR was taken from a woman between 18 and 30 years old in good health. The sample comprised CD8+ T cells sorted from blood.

The CDR3 is CASSGKGASLTYEQYF. The sequence in DNA is TGTGCCAGCAGTGGCAAGGGGGCGAGTCTGACCTACGAGCAGTACTTC. The rearranged segments are TRBV6-1 and TRBJ2-7, and TRBD1 aligns with 7 junction nucleotides. Via the germline V gene, CDR1 is MNHNS and CDR2 SASEGT. From the cysteine up to the phenylalanine, the CDR3 has a length of 16 residues. The kept DNA is CDR3 alone, 48 bases in frame from the first base. V is trimmed back by 4 bases and J by 2 bases, and the junction contains 11 bases that no gene match accounts for.